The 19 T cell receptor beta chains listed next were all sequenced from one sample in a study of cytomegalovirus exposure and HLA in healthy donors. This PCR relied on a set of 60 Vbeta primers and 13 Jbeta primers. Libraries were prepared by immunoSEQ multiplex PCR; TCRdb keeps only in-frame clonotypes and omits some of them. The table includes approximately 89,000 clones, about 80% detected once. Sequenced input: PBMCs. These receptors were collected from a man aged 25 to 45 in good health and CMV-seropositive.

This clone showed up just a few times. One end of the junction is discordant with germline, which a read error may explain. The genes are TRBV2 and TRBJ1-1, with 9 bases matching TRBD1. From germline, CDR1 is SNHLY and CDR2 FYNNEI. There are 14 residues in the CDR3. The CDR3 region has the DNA TGTGCCAGCAGTTACAGGGGGCTGAATACTGAAGCTTTCTTT. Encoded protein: CASSYRGLNTEAFF.

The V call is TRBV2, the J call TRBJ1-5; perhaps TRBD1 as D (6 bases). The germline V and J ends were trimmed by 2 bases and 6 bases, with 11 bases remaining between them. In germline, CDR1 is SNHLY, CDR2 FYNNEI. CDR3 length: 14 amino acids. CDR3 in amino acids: CASSESGAAQPQHF. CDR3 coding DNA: TGTGCCAGCAGTGAATCAGGGGCGGCTCAGCCCCAGCATTTT. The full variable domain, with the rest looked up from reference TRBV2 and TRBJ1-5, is EPEVTQTPSHQVTQMGQEVILRCVPISNHLYFYWYRQILGQKVEFLVSFYNNEISEKSEIFDDQFSVERPDGSNFTLKIRSTKLEDSAMYFCASSESGAAQPQHFGDGTRLSIL.

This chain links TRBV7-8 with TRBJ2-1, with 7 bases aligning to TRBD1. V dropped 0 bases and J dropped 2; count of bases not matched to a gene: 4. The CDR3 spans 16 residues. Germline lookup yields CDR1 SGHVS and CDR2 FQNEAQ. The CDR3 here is CASSLARQGAYNEQFF. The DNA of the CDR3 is TGTGCCAGCAGCTTAGCGCGACAGGGAGCCTACAATGAGCAGTTCTTC.

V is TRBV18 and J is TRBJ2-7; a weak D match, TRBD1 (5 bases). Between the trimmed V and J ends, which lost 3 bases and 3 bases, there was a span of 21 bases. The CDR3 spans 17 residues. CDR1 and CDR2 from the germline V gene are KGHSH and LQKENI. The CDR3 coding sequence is TGTGCCAGCTCACCCTATATGGCAATCACACAGGACTACGAGCAGTACTTC. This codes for CASSPYMAITQDYEQYF.

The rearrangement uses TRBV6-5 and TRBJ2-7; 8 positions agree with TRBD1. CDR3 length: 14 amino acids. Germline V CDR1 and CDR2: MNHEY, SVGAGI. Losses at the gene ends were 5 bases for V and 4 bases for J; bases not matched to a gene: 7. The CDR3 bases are TGTGCCAGCAGTATCCAGGGGGCGCGGTACGAGCAGTACTTC. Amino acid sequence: CASSIQGARYEQYF.

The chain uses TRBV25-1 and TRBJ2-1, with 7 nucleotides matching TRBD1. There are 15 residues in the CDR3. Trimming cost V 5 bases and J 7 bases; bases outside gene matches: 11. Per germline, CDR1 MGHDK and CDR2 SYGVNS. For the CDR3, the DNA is TGTGCCAGCAGTAAGCGACAGGGAGCCATAAATGAGCAGTTCTTC. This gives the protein CASSKRQGAINEQFF. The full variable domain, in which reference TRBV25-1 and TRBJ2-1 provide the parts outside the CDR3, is EADIYQTPRYLVIGTGKKITLECSQTMGHDKMYWYQQDPGMELHLIHYSYGVNSTEKGDLSSESTVSRIRTEHFPLTLESARPSHTSQYLCASSKRQGAINEQFFGPGTRLTVL.

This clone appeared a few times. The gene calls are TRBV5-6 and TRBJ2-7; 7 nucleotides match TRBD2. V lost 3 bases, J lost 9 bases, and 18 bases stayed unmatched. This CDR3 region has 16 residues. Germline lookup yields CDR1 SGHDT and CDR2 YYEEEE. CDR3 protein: CASSSNPGLPGSWQYF. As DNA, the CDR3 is TGTGCCAGCAGCTCCAATCCGGGACTACCTGGATCTTGGCAGTACTTC.

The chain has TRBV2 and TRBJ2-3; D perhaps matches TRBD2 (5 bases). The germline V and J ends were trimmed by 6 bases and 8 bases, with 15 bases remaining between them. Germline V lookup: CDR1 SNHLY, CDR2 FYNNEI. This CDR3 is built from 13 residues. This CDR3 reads CASSPLLEGTQYF. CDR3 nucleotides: TGTGCCAGCAGCCCACTACTCGAGGGTACGCAGTATTTT. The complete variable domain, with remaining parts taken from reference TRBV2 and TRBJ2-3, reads EPEVTQTPSHQVTQMGQEVILRCVPISNHLYFYWYRQILGQKVEFLVSFYNNEISEKSEIFDDQFSVERPDGSNFTLKIRSTKLEDSAMYFCASSPLLEGTQYFGPGTRLTVL.

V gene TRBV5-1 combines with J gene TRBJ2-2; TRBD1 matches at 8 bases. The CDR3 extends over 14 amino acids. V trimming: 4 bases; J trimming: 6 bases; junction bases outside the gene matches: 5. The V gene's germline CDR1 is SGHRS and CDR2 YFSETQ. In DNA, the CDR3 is TGCGCCAGCAGCCCGGGACAGGACTCCGGGGAGCTGTTTTTT. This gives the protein CASSPGQDSGELFF. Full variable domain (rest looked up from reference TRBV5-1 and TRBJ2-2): KAGVTQTPRYLIKTRGQQVTLSCSPISGHRSVSWYQQTPGQGLQFLFEYFSETQRNKGNFPGRFSGRQFSNSRSEMNVSTLELGDSALYLCASSPGQDSGELFFGEGSRLTVL.

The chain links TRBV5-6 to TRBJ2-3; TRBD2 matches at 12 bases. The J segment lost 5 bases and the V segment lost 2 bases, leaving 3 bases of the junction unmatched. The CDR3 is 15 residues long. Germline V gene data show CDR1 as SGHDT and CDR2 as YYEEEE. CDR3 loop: CASSFLAGGLDTQYF. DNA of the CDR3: TGTGCCAGCAGCTTTCTAGCGGGGGGGCTAGATACGCAGTATTTT.

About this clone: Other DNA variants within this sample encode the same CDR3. The CDR3 is CASMGSSYNSPLHF. The CDR3 coding sequence is TGCGCCAGCATGGGGAGCTCCTATAATTCACCCCTCCACTTT. The V call is TRBV5-1, the J call TRBJ1-6; D unresolved. Trimming pared 6 bases from V and 0 bases from J, leaving 7 bases between. CDR3 size: 14 residues. The germline gives CDR1 SGHRS, CDR2 YFSETQ.

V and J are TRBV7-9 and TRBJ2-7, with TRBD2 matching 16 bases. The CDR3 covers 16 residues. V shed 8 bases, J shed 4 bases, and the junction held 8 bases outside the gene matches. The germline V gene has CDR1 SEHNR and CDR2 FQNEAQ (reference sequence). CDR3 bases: TGTGCCAGCGGCGGGACTAGCGGGGGGGCGGGTTACGAGCAGTACTTC. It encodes CASGGTSGGAGYEQYF.

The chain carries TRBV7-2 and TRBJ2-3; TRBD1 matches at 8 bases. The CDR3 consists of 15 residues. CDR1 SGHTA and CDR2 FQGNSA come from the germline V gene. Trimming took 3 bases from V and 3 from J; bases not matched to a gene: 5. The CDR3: CASSFFWTGTDTQYF. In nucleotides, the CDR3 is TGTGCCAGCAGCTTTTTCTGGACAGGGACAGATACGCAGTATTTT.

This CDR3 is CASSPGGDLPSGDTQYF. CDR3 coding DNA: TGCGCCAGCAGCCCGGGTGGAGATCTTCCTAGCGGAGATACGCAGTATTTT. The chain links TRBV5-1 to TRBJ2-3, with TRBD2 identical over 7 bases. This CDR3 spans 17 amino acids. CDR1 SGHRS and CDR2 YFSETQ come from the germline V gene. Losses at the gene ends were 4 bases for V and 5 bases for J; bases not matched to a gene: 16.

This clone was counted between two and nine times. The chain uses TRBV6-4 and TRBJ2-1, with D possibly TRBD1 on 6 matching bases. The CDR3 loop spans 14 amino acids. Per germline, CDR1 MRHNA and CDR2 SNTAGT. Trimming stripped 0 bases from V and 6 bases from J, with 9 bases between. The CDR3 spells CASSDSDSSNEQFF. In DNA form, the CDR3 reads TGTGCCAGCAGTGACTCGGACAGCTCCAATGAGCAGTTCTTC.

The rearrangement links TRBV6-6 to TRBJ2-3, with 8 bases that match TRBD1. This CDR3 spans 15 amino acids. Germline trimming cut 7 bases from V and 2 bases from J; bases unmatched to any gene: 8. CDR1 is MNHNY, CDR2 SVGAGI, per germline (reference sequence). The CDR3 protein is CASNLQGGYTDTQYF. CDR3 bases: TGTGCCAGCAACCTACAGGGGGGATACACAGATACGCAGTATTTT.

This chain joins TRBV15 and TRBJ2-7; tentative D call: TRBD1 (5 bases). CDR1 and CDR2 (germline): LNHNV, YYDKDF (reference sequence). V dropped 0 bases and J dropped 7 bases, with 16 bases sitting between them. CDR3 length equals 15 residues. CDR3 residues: CATSRDRGPSWEQYF. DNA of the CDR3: TGTGCCACCAGCAGAGATAGGGGCCCAAGTTGGGAGCAGTACTTC.

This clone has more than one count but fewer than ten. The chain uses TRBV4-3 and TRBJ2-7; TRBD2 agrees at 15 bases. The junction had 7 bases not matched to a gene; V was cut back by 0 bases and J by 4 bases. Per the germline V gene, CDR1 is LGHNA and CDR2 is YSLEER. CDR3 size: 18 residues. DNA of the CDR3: TGCGCCAGCAGCCAAGACGTCTTGGGGACTAGCGGGGGGTACGAGCAGTACTTC. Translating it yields CASSQDVLGTSGGYEQYF.

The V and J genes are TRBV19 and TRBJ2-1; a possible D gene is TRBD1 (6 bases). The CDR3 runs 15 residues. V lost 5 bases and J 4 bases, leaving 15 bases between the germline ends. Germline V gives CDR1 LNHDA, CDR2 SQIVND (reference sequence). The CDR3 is CASSLGASPYNEQFF. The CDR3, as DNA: TGTGCCAGTAGTTTGGGGGCTTCTCCGTACAATGAGCAGTTCTTC.